This T cell receptor beta chain derives from a study of prognosis after radiotherapy for stage I lung cancer. Whole-study findings and limits: Usage of TRBV and TRBJ genes reportedly differed between metastatic and non-metastatic patients.

Multiplex PCR, run in two rounds, amplified TCR beta CDR3 from genomic DNA. Primers specific to each TRBV and TRBJ gene were used in first-round PCR. TCRdb itself ran the multiplex PCR reads through MiXCR, one entry per CDR3 protein. The top ten clones hold around 29% of a sample with approximately 22,000 distinct CDR3 sequences, around 40% of them seen once. This clonotype came up many times. Its antigen is currently unknown. The CDR3 has 13 amino acids. Germline CDR1 is LNHDA and CDR2 is SQIVND (reference sequence). V lost 5 bases and J 7 bases, leaving 12 bases between the germline ends. Sequenced material: PBMCs, taken before or after stereotactic body radiation therapy (not recorded which). This chain links TRBV19 with TRBJ2-1; D is unclear. This sequence originates from a donor older than 45 with non-small cell lung cancer. The DNA for the CDR3 is TGTGCCAGTAGTGGCCTTTGGGGTAATGAGCAGTTCTTC. It codes for CASSGLWGNEQFF. Supplemented by reference TRBV19 and TRBJ2-1, the full variable domain reads DGGITQSPKYLFRKEGQNVTLSCEQNLNHDAMYWYRQDPGQGLRLIYYSQIVNDFQKGDIAEGYSVSREKKESFPLTVTSAQKNPTAFYLCASSGLWGNEQFFGPGTRLTVL.